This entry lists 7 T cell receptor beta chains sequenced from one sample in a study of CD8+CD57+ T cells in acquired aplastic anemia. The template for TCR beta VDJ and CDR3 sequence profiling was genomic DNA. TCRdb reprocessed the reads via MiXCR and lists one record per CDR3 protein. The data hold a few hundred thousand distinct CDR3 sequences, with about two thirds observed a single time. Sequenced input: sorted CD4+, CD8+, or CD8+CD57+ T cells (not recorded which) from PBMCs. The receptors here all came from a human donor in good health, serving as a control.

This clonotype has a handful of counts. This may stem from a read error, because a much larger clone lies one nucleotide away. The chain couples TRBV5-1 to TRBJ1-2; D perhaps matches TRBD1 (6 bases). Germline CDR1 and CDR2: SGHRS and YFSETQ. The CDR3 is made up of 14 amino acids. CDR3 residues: CASSLGTDNYGYAF. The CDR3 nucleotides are TGCGCCAGCAGCTTGGGGACAGACAACTATGGCTACGCCTTC.

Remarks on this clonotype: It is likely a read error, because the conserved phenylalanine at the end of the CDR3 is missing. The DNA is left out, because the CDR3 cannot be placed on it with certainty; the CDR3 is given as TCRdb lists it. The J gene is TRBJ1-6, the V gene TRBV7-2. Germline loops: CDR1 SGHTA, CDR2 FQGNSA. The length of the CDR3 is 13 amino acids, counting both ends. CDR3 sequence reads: CASSLVRVSYEQY.

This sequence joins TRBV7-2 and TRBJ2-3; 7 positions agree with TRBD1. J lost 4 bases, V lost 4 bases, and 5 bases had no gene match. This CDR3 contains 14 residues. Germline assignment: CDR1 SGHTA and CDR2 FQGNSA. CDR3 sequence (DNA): TGTGCCAGCAGCTACAGACAGGGAGCAGATACGCAGTATTTT. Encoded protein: CASSYRQGADTQYF.

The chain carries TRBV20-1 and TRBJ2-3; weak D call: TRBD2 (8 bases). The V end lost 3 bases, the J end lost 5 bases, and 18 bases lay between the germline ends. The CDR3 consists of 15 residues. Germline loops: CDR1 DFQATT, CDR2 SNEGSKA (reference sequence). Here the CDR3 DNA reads TGCAGTGCTAGGAGGGGGCGGGGGGAGGAAGATACGCAGTATTTT. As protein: CSARRGRGEEDTQYF.

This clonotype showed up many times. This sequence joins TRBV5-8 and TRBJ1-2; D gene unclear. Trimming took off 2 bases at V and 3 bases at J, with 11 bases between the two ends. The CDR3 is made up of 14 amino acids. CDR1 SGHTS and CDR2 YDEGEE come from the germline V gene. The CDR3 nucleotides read TGTGCCAGCAGCTTAAATGGGATCGACTATGGCTACACCTTC. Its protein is CASSLNGIDYGYTF.

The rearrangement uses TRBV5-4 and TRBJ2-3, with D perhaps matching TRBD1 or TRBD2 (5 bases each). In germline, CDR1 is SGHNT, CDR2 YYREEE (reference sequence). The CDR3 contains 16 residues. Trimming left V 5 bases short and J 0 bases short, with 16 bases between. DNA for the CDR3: TGTGCCAGCAGATCTCCGGGACCGGTTAGCACAGATACGCAGTATTTT. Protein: CASRSPGPVSTDTQYF.

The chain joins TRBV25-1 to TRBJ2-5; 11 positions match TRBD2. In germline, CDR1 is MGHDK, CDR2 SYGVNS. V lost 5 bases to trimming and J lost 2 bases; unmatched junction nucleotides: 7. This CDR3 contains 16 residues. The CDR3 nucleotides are TGTGCCAGCAGTAGACTAGCGGGGACCATACAAGAGACCCAGTACTTC. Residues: CASSRLAGTIQETQYF.